This TCR beta chain stems from a study of T-cell reconstitution after alpha-beta-depleted transplantation in children. Unique molecular identifiers were incorporated when the TCRbeta library was constructed. TCRdb reanalysed the PCR reads using MiXCR and keeps one entry per CDR3 protein. The table records about 400,000 distinct CDR3 sequences, about 17% of them present only once. In this sample, this clonotype turned up a few times. The length of the CDR3 is 13 residues. V was trimmed by 1 base and J by 1 base, leaving 7 bases between them. CDR1 is DFQATT, CDR2 SNEGSKA, per germline (reference sequence).

The chain has TRBV20-1 and TRBJ1-1; the D is unclear. The clonotype was recovered from a boy in the first two years of life who had a stem cell transplant for Wiskott-Aldrich syndrome, so the T cells may come from the graft donor. Sample: PBMCs, mostly from graft donor cells, taken 360 days after TCRalphabeta/CD19-depleted stem cell transplant. The CDR3 coding sequence is TGCAGTGCTAGAGTCGGTGGGAACACTGAAGCTTTCTTT. Amino acids: CSARVGGNTEAFF.